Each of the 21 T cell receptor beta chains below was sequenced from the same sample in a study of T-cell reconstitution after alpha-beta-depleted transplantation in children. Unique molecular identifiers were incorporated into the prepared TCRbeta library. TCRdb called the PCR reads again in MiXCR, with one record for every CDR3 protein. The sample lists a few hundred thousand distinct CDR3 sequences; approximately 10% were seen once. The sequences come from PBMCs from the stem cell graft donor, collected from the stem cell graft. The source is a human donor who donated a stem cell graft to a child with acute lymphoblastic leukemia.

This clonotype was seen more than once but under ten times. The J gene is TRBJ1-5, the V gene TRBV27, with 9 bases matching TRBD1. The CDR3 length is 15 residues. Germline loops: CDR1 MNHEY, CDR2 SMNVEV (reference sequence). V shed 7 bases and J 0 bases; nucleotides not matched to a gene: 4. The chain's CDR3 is CASTLTGGSNQPQHF. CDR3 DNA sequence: TGTGCCAGCACCCTGACAGGGGGTAGCAATCAGCCCCAGCATTTT.

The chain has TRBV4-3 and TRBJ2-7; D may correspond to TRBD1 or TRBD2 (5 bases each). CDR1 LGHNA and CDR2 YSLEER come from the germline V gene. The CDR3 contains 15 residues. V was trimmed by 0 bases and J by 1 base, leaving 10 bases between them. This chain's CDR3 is CASSQETGRSYEQYF. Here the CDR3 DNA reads TGCGCCAGCAGCCAAGAAACGGGACGGTCCTACGAGCAGTACTTC.

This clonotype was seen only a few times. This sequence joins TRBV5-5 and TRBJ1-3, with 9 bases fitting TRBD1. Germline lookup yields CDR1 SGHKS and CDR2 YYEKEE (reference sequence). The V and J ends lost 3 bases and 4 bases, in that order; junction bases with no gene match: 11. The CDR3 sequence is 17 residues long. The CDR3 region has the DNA TGTGCCAGCAGCTCTGTCCCGGGACAGGGAGGAGGAAACACCATATATTTT. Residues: CASSSVPGQGGGNTIYF.

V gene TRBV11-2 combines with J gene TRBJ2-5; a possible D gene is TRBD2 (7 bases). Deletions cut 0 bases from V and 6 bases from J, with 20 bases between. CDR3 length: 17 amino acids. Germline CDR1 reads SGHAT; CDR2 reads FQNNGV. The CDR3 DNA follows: TGTGCCAGCAGCTTAGATCAAAGGGACGGGGGGCAACAGACCCAGTACTTC. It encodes CASSLDQRDGGQQTQYF.

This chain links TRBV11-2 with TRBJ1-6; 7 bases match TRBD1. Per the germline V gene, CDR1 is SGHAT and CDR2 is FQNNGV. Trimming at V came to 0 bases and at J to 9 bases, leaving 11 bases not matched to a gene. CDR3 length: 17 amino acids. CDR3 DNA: TGTGCCAGCAGCTTAGATCAGGGGGTACAGGGCAGTTCACCCCTCCACTTT. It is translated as CASSLDQGVQGSSPLHF.

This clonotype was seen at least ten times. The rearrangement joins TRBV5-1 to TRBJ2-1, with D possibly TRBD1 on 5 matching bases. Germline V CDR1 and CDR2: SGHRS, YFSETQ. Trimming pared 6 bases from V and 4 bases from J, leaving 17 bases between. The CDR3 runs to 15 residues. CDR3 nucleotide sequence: TGCGCCAGCAATGATCTGGGGCTAGGATACAATGAGCAGTTCTTC. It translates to CASNDLGLGYNEQFF.

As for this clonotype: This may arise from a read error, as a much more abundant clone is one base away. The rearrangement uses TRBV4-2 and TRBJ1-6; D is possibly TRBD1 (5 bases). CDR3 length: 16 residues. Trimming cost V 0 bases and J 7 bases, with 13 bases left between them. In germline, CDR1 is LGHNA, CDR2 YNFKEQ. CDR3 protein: CASSQDLGPGNSPLHF. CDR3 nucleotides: TGTGCCAGCAGCCAAGATCTTGGGCCAGGGAATTCACCCCTCCACTTT.

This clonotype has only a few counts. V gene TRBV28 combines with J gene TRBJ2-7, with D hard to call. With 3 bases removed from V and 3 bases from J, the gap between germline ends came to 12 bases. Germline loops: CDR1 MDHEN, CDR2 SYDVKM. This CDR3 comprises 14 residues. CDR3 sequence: CASSFSTPDYEQYF. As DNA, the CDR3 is TGTGCCAGCAGTTTCTCGACCCCGGACTACGAGCAGTACTTC.

CDR3 residues: CASSFGDILGYTF. CDR3 sequence (DNA): TGTGCCAGCAGCTTTGGGGACATCCTTGGCTACACCTTC. The gene calls are TRBV7-9 and TRBJ1-2; maybe TRBD1 (6 bases). CDR3 length equals 13 residues. Germline CDR1 and CDR2: SEHNR and FQNEAQ (reference sequence). Trimming pared 3 bases from V and 7 bases from J, leaving 12 bases between.

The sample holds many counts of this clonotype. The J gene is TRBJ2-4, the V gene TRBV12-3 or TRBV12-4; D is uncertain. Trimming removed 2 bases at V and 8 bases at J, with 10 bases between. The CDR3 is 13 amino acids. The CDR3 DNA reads TGTGCCAGCAGTTTAATTGGGTTAGACATTCAGTACTTC. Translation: CASSLIGLDIQYF.

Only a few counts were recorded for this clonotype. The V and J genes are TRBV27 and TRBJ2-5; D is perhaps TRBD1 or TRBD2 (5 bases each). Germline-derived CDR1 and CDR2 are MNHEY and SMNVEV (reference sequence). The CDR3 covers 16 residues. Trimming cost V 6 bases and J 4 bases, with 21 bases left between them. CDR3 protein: CASSLNPPGPGETQYF. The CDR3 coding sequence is TGTGCCAGCAGCCTAAACCCACCGGGACCGGGAGAGACCCAGTACTTC.

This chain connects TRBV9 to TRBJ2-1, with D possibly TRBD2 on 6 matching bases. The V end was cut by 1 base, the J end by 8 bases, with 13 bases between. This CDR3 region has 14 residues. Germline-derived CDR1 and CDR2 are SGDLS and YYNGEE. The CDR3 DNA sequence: TGTGCCAGCAGCGTAAACGTTCCGGGGGATGAGCAGTTCTTC. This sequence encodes CASSVNVPGDEQFF.

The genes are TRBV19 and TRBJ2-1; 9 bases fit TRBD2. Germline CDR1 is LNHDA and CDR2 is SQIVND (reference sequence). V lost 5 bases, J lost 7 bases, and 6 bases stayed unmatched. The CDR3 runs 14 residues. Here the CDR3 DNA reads TGTGCCAGTAGTTCTAGCGGGACGCCGAATGAGCAGTTCTTC. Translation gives CASSSSGTPNEQFF.

CDR3 nucleotides: TGTGCCAGCATTGGGACAGGGGGTCAGCCCCAGCATTTT. Protein product: CASIGTGGQPQHF. J is TRBJ1-5 and V is TRBV2; 11 bases fit TRBD1. CDR1 is SNHLY, CDR2 FYNNEI, per germline. CDR3 size: 13 residues. Trimming removed 7 bases from V and 6 bases from J; junction bases left unmatched: 2.

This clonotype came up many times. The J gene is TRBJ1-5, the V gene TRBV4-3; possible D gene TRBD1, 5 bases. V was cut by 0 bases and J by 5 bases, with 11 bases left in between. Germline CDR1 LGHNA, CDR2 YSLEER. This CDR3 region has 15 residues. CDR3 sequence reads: CASSQDRGVHQPQHF. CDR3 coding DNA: TGCGCCAGCAGCCAAGATCGGGGGGTCCATCAGCCCCAGCATTTT.

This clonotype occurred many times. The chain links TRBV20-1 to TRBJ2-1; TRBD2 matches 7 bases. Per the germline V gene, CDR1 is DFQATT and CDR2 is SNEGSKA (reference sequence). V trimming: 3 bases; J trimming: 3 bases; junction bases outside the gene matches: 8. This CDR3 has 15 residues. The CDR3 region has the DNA TGCAGTGCTAGCCACCTAGCGGCCATCTACAATGAGCAGTTCTTC. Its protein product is CSASHLAAIYNEQFF.

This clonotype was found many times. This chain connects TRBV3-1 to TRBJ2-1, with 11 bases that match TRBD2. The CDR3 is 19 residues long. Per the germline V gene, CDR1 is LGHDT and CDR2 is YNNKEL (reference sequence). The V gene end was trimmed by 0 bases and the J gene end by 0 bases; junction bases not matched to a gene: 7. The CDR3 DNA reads TGTGCCAGCAGCCAAGACGTGGGACTAGCGGTTAGCTCCTACAATGAGCAGTTCTTC. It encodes CASSQDVGLAVSSYNEQFF.

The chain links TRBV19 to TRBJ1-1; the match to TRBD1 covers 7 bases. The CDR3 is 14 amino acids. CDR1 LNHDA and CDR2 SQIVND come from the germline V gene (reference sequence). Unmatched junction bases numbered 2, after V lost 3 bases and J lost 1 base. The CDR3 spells CASSIQGGNTEAFF. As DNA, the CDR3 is TGTGCCAGTAGTATTCAGGGGGGGAACACTGAAGCTTTCTTT.

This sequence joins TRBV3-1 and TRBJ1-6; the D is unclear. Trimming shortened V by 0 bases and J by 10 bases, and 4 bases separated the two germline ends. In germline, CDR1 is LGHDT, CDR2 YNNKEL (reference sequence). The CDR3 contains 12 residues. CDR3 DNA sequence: TGTGCCAGCAGCCAAGATTCCTCACCCCTCCACTTT. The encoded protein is CASSQDSSPLHF.

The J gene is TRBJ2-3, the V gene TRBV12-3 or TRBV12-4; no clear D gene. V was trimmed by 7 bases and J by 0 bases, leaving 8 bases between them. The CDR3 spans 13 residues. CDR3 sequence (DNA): TGTGCCAGCAACAGCTATAGCACAGATACGCAGTATTTT. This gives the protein CASNSYSTDTQYF.

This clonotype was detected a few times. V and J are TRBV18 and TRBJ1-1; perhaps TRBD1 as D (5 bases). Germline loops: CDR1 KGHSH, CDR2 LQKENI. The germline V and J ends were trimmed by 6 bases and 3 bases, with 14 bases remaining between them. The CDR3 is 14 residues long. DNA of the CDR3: TGTGCCAGCTCCCGGAGCGCCAGGGACACTGAAGCTTTCTTT. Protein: CASSRSARDTEAFF.